What follows are 16 T cell receptor beta chains derived from one specimen sequenced in a study of T cell responses to AZD1222 COVID-19 vaccine. Produced via immunoSEQ multiplex PCR; TCRdb's table is partial and in-frame only. This sample has fewer than 200,000 clones; 80% to 90% occur once, and the top ten carry roughly 6%. The sample was peripheral blood, taken on day 0 of AZD1222 vaccination. These receptors were collected from an adult in good health.

The chain links TRBV3-1 (or the pseudogene TRBV3-2) to TRBJ1-1; TRBD1 might be the D (5 bases). Per the germline V gene, CDR1 is LGHDT and CDR2 is YNNKEL (reference sequence). The CDR3 runs to 22 residues. V was pared by 0 bases and J by 8 bases, with 37 bases between. The CDR3 DNA sequence: TGTGCCAGCAGCCAAGATCCTTTCGTACCTTGGGGGGGAGATTGCGGTATCGGGGAAGCTTTCTTT. Protein: CASSQDPFVPWGGDCGIGEAFF.

The chain joins TRBV6-5 to TRBJ1-2, with 7 bases matching TRBD1. V was pared by 7 bases and J by 6 bases, with 8 bases of the junction left unmatched. CDR3 size: 13 residues. Germline V gives CDR1 MNHEY, CDR2 SVGAGI. The CDR3 DNA sequence: TGTGCCAGCACCGAGACAGGGTGGCATGGCTACACCTTC. Translating it yields CASTETGWHGYTF.

J is TRBJ2-1 and V is TRBV4-3; 8 bases align to TRBD2. V was pared by 0 bases and J by 7 bases, with 8 bases of the junction left unmatched. The germline V gene encodes CDR1 LGHNA and CDR2 YSLEER. This CDR3 has 16 residues. In nucleotides, the CDR3 is TGCGCCAGCAGCCAAGACGGCGGGAGGAGTGGAAATGAGCAGTTCTTC. Encoded protein: CASSQDGGRSGNEQFF.

V gene TRBV10-3 combines with J gene TRBJ1-5; D might be TRBD1 (5 bases). The germline CDR1 and CDR2 sequences are ENHRY and SYGVKD. This CDR3 spans 14 amino acids. Trimming pared 10 bases from V and 4 bases from J, leaving 17 bases between. The CDR3 region is CATSPSTDNQPQHF. The CDR3 bases are TGTGCCACCTCACCCTCGACAGATAATCAGCCCCAGCATTTT.

V is TRBV29-1 and J is TRBJ1-4; D is uncertain. V lost 7 bases and J 1 base, leaving 10 bases between the germline ends. This CDR3 contains 13 residues. Germline CDR1 is SQVTM and CDR2 is ANQGSEA. As DNA, the CDR3 is TGCAGCGCCGGATTGGGAACTAATGAAAAACTGTTTTTT. It translates to CSAGLGTNEKLFF. Drawing the rest from reference TRBV29-1 and TRBJ1-4, the complete variable domain is SAVISQKPSRDICQRGTSLTIQCQVDSQVTMMFWYRQQPGQSLTLIATANQGSEATYESGFVIDKFPISRPNLTFSTLTVSNMSPEDSSIYLCSAGLGTNEKLFFGSGTQLSVL.

This chain uses TRBV19 with TRBJ2-5, with D maybe TRBD1 (5 bases). Germline V gene lookup returns CDR1 LNHDA and CDR2 SQIVND (reference sequence). V lost 5 bases and J 2 bases, leaving 18 bases between the germline ends. The CDR3 is 16 residues long. CDR3 in amino acids: CASSPSPQGRQETQYF. DNA of the CDR3: TGTGCCAGTAGTCCCTCCCCCCAGGGTCGGCAAGAGACCCAGTACTTC.

The V gene is TRBV7-8, the J gene TRBJ2-7; no clear D gene. Trimming left V 5 bases short and J 6 bases short, with 20 bases between. Germline V gene lookup returns CDR1 SGHVS and CDR2 FQNEAQ. The CDR3 spans 15 residues. This chain's CDR3 is CASSADPQRLGEQYF. CDR3 DNA: TGTGCCAGCAGCGCTGACCCGCAACGCCTTGGCGAGCAGTACTTC.

The V call is TRBV12-3 or TRBV12-4, the J call TRBJ2-7, with D perhaps TRBD2 (6 bases). The CDR3 loop spans 12 amino acids. The germline V and J ends were trimmed by 6 bases and 6 bases, with 12 bases remaining between them. The CDR3 sequence: CASSLARVEQYF. CDR3 nucleotide sequence: TGTGCCAGCAGCCTAGCGAGGGTCGAGCAGTACTTC.

The chain couples TRBV11-1 to TRBJ1-2; D may be TRBD1 (5 bases). Germline V gene lookup returns CDR1 SGHAT and CDR2 FQDESV (reference sequence). V was cut by 1 base and J by 10 bases, with 13 bases left in between. The CDR3 loop spans 13 amino acids. The CDR3 sequence: CASSLGQGTAYTF. The CDR3, as DNA: TGTGCCAGCAGCTTAGGCCAGGGCACTGCCTACACCTTC.

CDR3 nucleotides: TGTGCCAGCAGTGAAGGTCATTTTATCGGGGGTTTATCCTACGAGCAGTACTTC. This translates into CASSEGHFIGGLSYEQYF. The gene calls are TRBV6-1 and TRBJ2-7, with D perhaps TRBD2 (6 bases). The length of the CDR3 is 18 residues. V shed 1 base and J shed 1 base, with 20 bases lying between them. Looked up from germline, CDR1 is MNHNS and CDR2 is SASEGT.

The V call is TRBV4-3, the J call TRBJ2-1; D possibly corresponds to TRBD2 (6 bases). CDR1 LGHNA and CDR2 YSLEER come from the germline V gene. The V end lost 2 bases, the J end lost 6 bases, and 11 bases lay between the germline ends. This CDR3 is 14 amino acids long. The CDR3 region has the DNA TGCGCCAGCAGCCAATTGGTGGGGGGCAATGAGCAGTTCTTC. Translating gives CASSQLVGGNEQFF.

V and J are TRBV19 and TRBJ1-1, with TRBD1 matching over 7 bases. Looked up from germline, CDR1 is LNHDA and CDR2 is SQIVND (reference sequence). The junction had 13 bases not matched to a gene; V was cut back by 6 bases and J by 3 bases. This CDR3 is built from 16 residues. DNA of the CDR3: TGTGCCAGTAGGGGGAGACAGGGTGGGGAGGACACTGAAGCTTTCTTT. Residues: CASRGRQGGEDTEAFF.

The chain has TRBV19 and TRBJ2-7; D remains unclear. The CDR3 is 14 residues long. Germline values: CDR1 LNHDA, CDR2 SQIVND (reference sequence). V gave up 3 bases and J gave up 4 bases, with 13 bases separating them. The CDR3 spells CASSIPTRPYEQYF. The CDR3 DNA reads TGTGCCAGTAGTATCCCAACGCGCCCGTACGAGCAGTACTTC.

This chain links TRBV28 with TRBJ1-2, with D hard to call. This CDR3 has 17 residues. Germline V gives CDR1 MDHEN, CDR2 SYDVKM. V lost 2 bases to trimming and J lost 7 bases, with 23 bases between them. As DNA, the CDR3 is TGTGCCAGCAGTTTAAGATTGGGATCGGAAACGGTGTCTGGCTACACCTTC. Amino acids: CASSLRLGSETVSGYTF.

This clone was counted a single time. The chain links TRBV7-2 to TRBJ1-1; D is uncertain. The V gene lost 1 base and the J gene lost 1 base, with 7 bases spanning the gap. The CDR3 runs 14 residues. The germline gives CDR1 SGHTA, CDR2 FQGNSA. CDR3 sequence: CASSLDRGNTEAFF. In DNA, the CDR3 is TGTGCCAGCAGCTTAGATCGAGGGAACACTGAAGCTTTCTTT. The full variable domain, with the rest looked up from reference TRBV7-2 and TRBJ1-1, is GAGVSQSPSNKVTEKGKDVELRCDPISGHTALYWYRQSLGQGLEFLIYFQGNSAPDKSGLPSDRFSAERTGGSVSTLTIQRTQQEDSAVYLCASSLDRGNTEAFFGQGTRLTVV.

This clone has more than one count but fewer than ten. The chain combines TRBV10-3 with TRBJ1-6; no clear D gene. The CDR3 has 13 residues. The germline V gene encodes CDR1 ENHRY and CDR2 SYGVKD. Trimming shortened V by 7 bases and J by 5 bases, and 9 bases separated the two germline ends. CDR3 nucleotides: TGTGCCATCACCGTAAGGGATAATTCACCCCTCCACTTT. Translated: CAITVRDNSPLHF.